This T cell receptor beta chain was captured by sequencing in a study of shared T cell receptors in the human thymus. The CDR3 runs to 14 residues. From germline, CDR1 is SGHNT and CDR2 YYREEE (reference sequence). Trimming left V 2 bases short and J 5 bases short, with 11 bases between. The assay was immunoSEQ multiplex PCR, and TCRdb's table has in-frame clones only and misses some. This sample has approximately 760,000 clones; over 75% occur once, and the top ten carry under 0.012%. These same data were also listed under a study on human thymus T cells. From that paper: Thymus pieces cut out during corrective heart surgery were the tissue that was used. The authors found apparently biased V and J gene usage in thymic and blood repertoires. Related research has reported that thymic repertoires overlap highly among unrelated individuals.

Sequencing was done on a sample of thymocytes. This clonotype was sampled from a girl younger than two with a congenital heart defect. The V gene is TRBV5-4, the J gene TRBJ2-1; D may be TRBD2 (5 bases). The DNA for the CDR3 is TGTGCCAGCAGCTTCCAACTAGGAGACAATGAGCAGTTCTTC. Amino acid sequence: CASSFQLGDNEQFF.